A selection of T cell receptor beta chains follows, all from one sample in a study of blood T cell repertoires in COVID-19. The data were produced by immunoSEQ multiplex PCR, yet TCRdb's version contains in-frame clones alone and is incomplete. The sample holds fewer than 200,000 clones, around three quarters seen once. Material for sequencing was peripheral blood. The receptor set was obtained from a man in his 70s with active or convalescent COVID-19. CDR3s include the opening cysteine and the closing phenylalanine or tryptophan. The D gene is left open where the match is weak. A row's size may be missing; if present it is once, few, many or a size class.

CDR3: CASSRRAPAGRATDTQYF; DNA: TGTGCCAGCAGCCGCAGAGCCCCAGCGGGGCGCGCCACAGATACGCAGTATTTT; D: TRBD2; V: TRBV3-1/TRBV3-2; J: TRBJ2-3; size: NA
CDR3: CASSLYSNTGELFF; DNA: TGTGCCAGCAGCTTGTACTCGAACACCGGGGAGCTGTTTTTT; D: NA; V: TRBV5-4; J: TRBJ2-2; size: NA
CDR3: CASSGGGGWTDEQFF; DNA: TGCGCCAGCAGTGGGGGCGGGGGGTGGACGGATGAGCAGTTCTTC; D: TRBD2; V: TRBV10-1; J: TRBJ2-1; size: NA
CDR3: CASSSGQARPQHF; DNA: TGTGCCAGCAGCTCGGGACAGGCTAGGCCCCAGCATTTT; D: TRBD1; V: TRBV7-9; J: TRBJ1-5; size: NA
CDR3: CASRLSRDRGNYEQYF; DNA: TGTGCCAGCAGACTTAGCCGGGACAGGGGTAACTACGAGCAGTACTTC; D: TRBD1; V: TRBV2; J: TRBJ2-7; size: NA
CDR3: CASSQESRNTEAFF; DNA: TGCGCCAGCAGCCAAGAGTCCAGGAACACTGAAGCTTTCTTT; D: NA; V: TRBV4-3; J: TRBJ1-1; size: once
CDR3: CASSDGTSGHPNTGELFF; DNA: TGTGCCAGCAGTGATGGGACTAGCGGGCATCCGAACACCGGGGAGCTGTTTTTT; D: TRBD2; V: TRBV6-1; J: TRBJ2-2; size: NA
CDR3: CASSYSTTNTEAFF; DNA: TGTGCCAGCAGTTACTCGACGACAAACACTGAAGCTTTCTTT; D: NA; V: TRBV6-5; J: TRBJ1-1; size: NA
CDR3: CAVQGSVYRSSYEQYF; DNA: TGTGCCGTTCAAGGGTCCGTCTACAGGAGCTCCTACGAGCAGTACTTC; D: NA; V: TRBV7-9; J: TRBJ2-7; size: NA
CDR3: CASTQSRTGMNTEAFF; DNA: TGTGCCAGCACCCAAAGTAGGACAGGAATGAACACTGAAGCTTTCTTT; D: TRBD1; V: TRBV6-6; J: TRBJ1-1; size: NA
CDR3: CASSLAPTSGAIGELFF; DNA: TGTGCCAGCAGCTTAGCCCCGACTAGCGGGGCTATCGGGGAGCTGTTTTTT; D: TRBD2; V: TRBV7-9; J: TRBJ2-2; size: NA
CDR3: CASSLGATYQETQYF; DNA: TGTGCCAGCAGCTTAGGGGCTACGTACCAAGAGACCCAGTACTTC; D: NA; V: TRBV5-4; J: TRBJ2-5; size: NA
CDR3: CASSLGDRGYYNEQFF; DNA: TGCGCCAGCAGCTTGGGGGACAGGGGATACTACAATGAGCAGTTCTTC; D: TRBD1; V: TRBV5-1; J: TRBJ2-1; size: NA
CDR3: CASSSADRAYTGELFF; DNA: TGTGCCAGCAGCTCAGCCGACAGGGCCTACACCGGGGAGCTGTTTTTT; D: TRBD1; V: TRBV7-3; J: TRBJ2-2; size: NA
CDR3: CASSLGGSGGYNEQFF; DNA: TGTGCCAGCAGCTTAGGGGGTAGCGGGGGCTACAATGAGCAGTTCTTC; D: TRBD2; V: TRBV7-2; J: TRBJ2-1; size: NA
CDR3: CASSPLSGQIAGEQFF; DNA: TGCGCCAGCAGCCCCCTTTCAGGTCAGATAGCGGGTGAGCAGTTCTTC; D: TRBD2; V: TRBV5-1; J: TRBJ2-1; size: NA
CDR3: CAWSVRGRGYGYTF; DNA: TGTGCCTGGAGTGTAAGGGGAAGGGGCTATGGCTACACCTTC; D: NA; V: TRBV30; J: TRBJ1-2; size: NA
CDR3: CSVENPRGWEGLYGYTF; DNA: TGCAGCGTTGAAAACCCTAGGGGATGGGAGGGACTCTATGGCTACACCTTC; D: NA; V: TRBV29-1; J: TRBJ1-2; size: many
CDR3: CASSPRGSSQETQYF; DNA: TGTGCCAGCTCACCAAGGGGTAGCAGCCAAGAGACCCAGTACTTC; D: NA; V: TRBV18; J: TRBJ2-5; size: few
CDR3: CASSLAGRDTEAFF; DNA: TGTGCCAGCAGCTTGGCGGGACGGGACACTGAAGCTTTCTTT; D: NA; V: TRBV7-3; J: TRBJ1-1; size: once
CDR3: CASSGVFNYGYTF; DNA: TGTGCCAGCAGTGGAGTATTTAACTATGGCTACACCTTC; D: NA; V: TRBV12-3/TRBV12-4; J: TRBJ1-2; size: NA
CDR3: CSVRGGSDSYEQYF; DNA: TGCAGCGTTCGAGGAGGATCAGATTCCTACGAGCAGTACTTC; D: NA; V: TRBV29-1; J: TRBJ2-7; size: NA
CDR3: CASSFSPTESYEQYF; DNA: TGCGCCAGCAGCTTTTCCCCGACGGAGTCCTACGAGCAGTACTTC; D: NA; V: TRBV5-1; J: TRBJ2-7; size: NA
CDR3: CASSPSTGVEKLFF; DNA: TGTGCCAGCAGCCCGTCGACAGGGGTCGAAAAACTGTTTTTT; D: TRBD1; V: TRBV5-5; J: TRBJ1-4; size: NA
CDR3: CASSTRGGGDTEAFF; DNA: TGTGCCAGCTCAACCCGTGGAGGGGGGGACACTGAAGCTTTCTTT; D: NA; V: TRBV18; J: TRBJ1-1; size: NA
CDR3: CASSPGQGVDNEQYF; DNA: TGTGCCAGCAGCCCCGGACAGGGGGTCGATAACGAGCAGTACTTC; D: TRBD1; V: TRBV5-5; J: TRBJ2-7; size: NA
CDR3: CASSQQVQETQYF; DNA: TGTGCCAGCTCTCAACAGGTTCAAGAGACCCAGTACTTC; D: NA; V: TRBV18; J: TRBJ2-5; size: NA
CDR3: CASAPSGMRETQYF; DNA: TGTGCCAGCGCCCCTAGCGGTATGAGGGAGACCCAGTACTTC; D: TRBD2; V: TRBV7-8; J: TRBJ2-5; size: few
CDR3: CAISDGLRVNTEAFF; DNA: TGTGCCATCAGTGACGGTCTCAGGGTCAACACTGAAGCTTTCTTT; D: NA; V: TRBV10-3; J: TRBJ1-1; size: few
CDR3: CASSGAGVAVGNEQFF; DNA: TGCGCCAGCAGCGGGGCCGGGGTAGCGGTAGGGAATGAGCAGTTCTTC; D: NA; V: TRBV5-1; J: TRBJ2-1; size: NA
CDR3: CASSQDIRQGNTEAFF; DNA: TGCGCCAGCAGCCAAGATATTCGACAGGGCAACACTGAAGCTTTCTTT; D: TRBD1; V: TRBV4-1; J: TRBJ1-1; size: NA
CDR3: CASSYFSAVSYNEQFF; DNA: TGTGCCAGCAGTTACTTTTCTGCGGTTTCCTACAATGAGCAGTTCTTC; D: NA; V: TRBV6-5; J: TRBJ2-1; size: NA
CDR3: CASSLAGQSYYGYTF; DNA: TGTGCCAGCAGCTTGGCCGGACAGAGTTACTATGGCTACACCTTC; D: NA; V: TRBV5-4; J: TRBJ1-2; size: NA